This entry lists 7 T cell receptor beta chains sequenced from one sample in a study of shared T cell receptors in the human thymus. Using immunoSEQ multiplex PCR, the repertoire was profiled, and TCRdb retains in-frame clones only, with some absent. The sample contains 550,000 to 800,000 clones, 75% to 90% of which appear only once. The same data also contributed to another study, on human thymus T cells.

Input material: thymocytes. The receptor source for this set is a girl under three years old with a congenital heart defect.

This chain uses TRBV7-2 with TRBJ2-5; TRBD1 matches 10 bases. The CDR3 loop spans 16 amino acids. CDR1 and CDR2 (germline): SGHTA, FQGNSA. With V trimmed by 5 bases and J by 0 bases, 6 bases remained unmatched. CDR3 residues: CASSHRTGGNQETQYF. The CDR3 region has the DNA TGTGCCAGCAGCCACCGGACAGGGGGAAACCAAGAGACCCAGTACTTC.

In nucleotides, the CDR3 is TGTGCCAGCAGCCCTCCCGGACAGGGGGGCGAAGCTTTCTTT. It encodes CASSPPGQGGEAFF. This chain connects TRBV6-1 to TRBJ1-1, with TRBD1 matching over 10 bases. The CDR3 is 14 amino acids. Trimming at V came to 6 bases and at J to 8 bases, leaving 9 bases not matched to a gene. Germline V gene data show CDR1 as MNHNS and CDR2 as SASEGT.

The chain uses TRBV9 and TRBJ2-2; 7 bases fit TRBD2. Germline V CDR1 and CDR2: SGDLS, YYNGEE. There are 16 residues in the CDR3. The V segment lost 4 bases and the J segment 4 bases; nucleotides outside the gene matches: 10. The CDR3 DNA reads TGTGCCAGCAGCCCAGAGAGCGGGGCCTTCACCGGGGAGCTGTTTTTT. Translated: CASSPESGAFTGELFF.

This clone was observed once. This chain uses TRBV7-2 with TRBJ1-5; TRBD1 is a possible D gene (6 bases). V dropped 2 bases and J dropped 4 bases, with 21 bases sitting between them. CDR1 and CDR2 from the germline V gene are SGHTA and FQGNSA. The CDR3 runs to 18 residues. The CDR3 sequence: CASSLLGQFEGKNQPQHF. The DNA for the CDR3 is TGTGCCAGCAGCTTACTTGGACAGTTCGAGGGGAAAAATCAGCCCCAGCATTTT.

The chain recombines TRBV7-8 with TRBJ1-5; D unclear. V lost 7 bases and J lost 0, with 13 bases in between. There are 15 residues in the CDR3. Germline V gene sequence: CDR1 SGHVS, CDR2 FQNEAQ. The CDR3 spells CASTPDSYSNQPQHF. The DNA of the CDR3 is TGTGCCAGCACCCCTGACTCCTATAGCAATCAGCCCCAGCATTTT.

The chain couples TRBV27 to TRBJ1-2; D gene unclear. V was shortened by 5 bases and J by 4 bases, with 23 bases between the two germline ends. The CDR3 length is 17 residues. Germline assignment: CDR1 MNHEY and CDR2 SMNVEV (reference sequence). This CDR3 reads CASSANSKQGSTYGYTF. CDR3 bases: TGTGCCAGCAGTGCCAACTCGAAACAAGGGAGCACCTATGGCTACACCTTC.

The chain carries TRBV7-9 and TRBJ2-1; maybe TRBD1 (6 bases). V lost 4 bases and J 7 bases, leaving 20 bases between the germline ends. Germline CDR1 SEHNR, CDR2 FQNEAQ (reference sequence). The CDR3 covers 16 residues. The CDR3, as DNA: TGTGCCAGCAGCTCTGTGAGACAGGAAGGGCGTAATGAGCAGTTCTTC. It yields the protein CASSSVRQEGRNEQFF.